This paragraph reports one T cell receptor (beta chain). Its antigen is undetermined. Germline and junction disagree at one end, which may indicate a read error. The sample is drawn from a study of blood T cells in healthy people across ages. Healthy Caucasian individuals from Russia aged 6 to 90 were enrolled as donors. A J-beta primer mix and a sample-barcoded 5' primer were used in a second PCR of roughly 6 to 12 cycles. TCRdb re-analysed the 5' RACE reads in MiXCR, keeping a single row per CDR3 protein. In the table there are over 1,500,000 distinct CDR3 sequences, around half of which are singletons. Germline loops: CDR1 ENHRY, CDR2 SYGVKD. The CDR3 runs to 13 residues. Study outcomes and limitations: Higher diversity and more naive CD4+ cells were features of long-lived donors, compared to aged donors.

The sample comprised blood. The genes are TRBV10-3 and TRBJ1-6; D is uncertain. The receptor was derived from a woman aged 40 to 55 in good health. The CDR3: CAIHEEYNPPLHF. The CDR3 nucleotides are TGTGCCATCCACGAAGAGTATAATCCACCCCTCCACTTT.